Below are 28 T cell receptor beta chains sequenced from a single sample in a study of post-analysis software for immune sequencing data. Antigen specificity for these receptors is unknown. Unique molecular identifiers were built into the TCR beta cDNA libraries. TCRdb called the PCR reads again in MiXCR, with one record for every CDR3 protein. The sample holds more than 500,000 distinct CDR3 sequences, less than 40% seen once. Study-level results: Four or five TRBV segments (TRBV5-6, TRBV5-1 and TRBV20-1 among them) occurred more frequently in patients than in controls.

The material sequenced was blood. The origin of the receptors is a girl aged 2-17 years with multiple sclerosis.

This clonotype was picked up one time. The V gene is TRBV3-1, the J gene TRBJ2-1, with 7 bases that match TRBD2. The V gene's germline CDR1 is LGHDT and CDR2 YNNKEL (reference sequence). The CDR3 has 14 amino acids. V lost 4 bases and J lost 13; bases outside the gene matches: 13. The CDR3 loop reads CASSPFLKRGGQFF. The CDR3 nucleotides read TGTGCCAGCAGCCCTTTTTTGAAGCGGGGAGGTCAGTTCTTC.

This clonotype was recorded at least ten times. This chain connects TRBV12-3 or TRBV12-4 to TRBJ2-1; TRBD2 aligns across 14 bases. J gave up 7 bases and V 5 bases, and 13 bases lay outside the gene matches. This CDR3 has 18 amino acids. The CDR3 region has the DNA TGTGCCAGCAGTGCCGTTTCTAAGACTAGCGGGGGGGGAAATGAGCAGTTCTTC. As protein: CASSAVSKTSGGGNEQFF.

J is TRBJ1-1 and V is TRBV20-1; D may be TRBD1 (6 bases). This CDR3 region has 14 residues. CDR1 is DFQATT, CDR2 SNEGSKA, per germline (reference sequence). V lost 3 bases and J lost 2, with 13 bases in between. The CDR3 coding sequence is TGCAGTGCTAGGCGGGCGGACAGTAACACTGAAGCTTTCTTT. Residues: CSARRADSNTEAFF.

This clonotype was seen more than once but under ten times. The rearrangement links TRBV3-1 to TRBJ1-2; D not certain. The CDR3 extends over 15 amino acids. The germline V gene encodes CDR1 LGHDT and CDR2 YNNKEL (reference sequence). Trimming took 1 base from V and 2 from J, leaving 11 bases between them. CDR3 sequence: CASSQVEGPNYGYTF. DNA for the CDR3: TGTGCCAGCAGCCAAGTTGAGGGTCCGAACTATGGCTACACCTTC. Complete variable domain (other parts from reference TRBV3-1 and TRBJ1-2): DTAVSQTPKYLVTQMGNDKSIKCEQNLGHDTMYWYKQDSKKFLKIMFSYNNKELIINETVPNRFSPKSPDKAHLNLHINSLELGDSAVYFCASSQVEGPNYGYTFGSGTRLTVV.

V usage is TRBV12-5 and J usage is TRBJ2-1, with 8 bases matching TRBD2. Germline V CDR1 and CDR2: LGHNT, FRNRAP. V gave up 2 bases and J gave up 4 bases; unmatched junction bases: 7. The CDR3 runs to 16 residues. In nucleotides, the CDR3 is TGTGCTAGTGGTTTGCTAATTAGCGGGGCGTACAATGAGCAGTTCTTC. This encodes CASGLLISGAYNEQFF.

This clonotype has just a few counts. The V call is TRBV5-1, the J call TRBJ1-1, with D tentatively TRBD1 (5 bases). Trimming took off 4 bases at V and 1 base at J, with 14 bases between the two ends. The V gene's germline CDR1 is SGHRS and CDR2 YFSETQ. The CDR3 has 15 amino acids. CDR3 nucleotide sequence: TGCGCCAGCAGCCACCGGGACGGGACGAACACTGAAGCTTTCTTT. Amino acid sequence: CASSHRDGTNTEAFF.

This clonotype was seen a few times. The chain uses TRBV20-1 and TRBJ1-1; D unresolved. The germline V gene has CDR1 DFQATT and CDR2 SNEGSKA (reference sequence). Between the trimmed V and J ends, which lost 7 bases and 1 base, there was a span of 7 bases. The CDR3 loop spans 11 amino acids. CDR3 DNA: TGCAGTGGGGCCAGGAACACTGAAGCTTTCTTT. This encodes CSGARNTEAFF.

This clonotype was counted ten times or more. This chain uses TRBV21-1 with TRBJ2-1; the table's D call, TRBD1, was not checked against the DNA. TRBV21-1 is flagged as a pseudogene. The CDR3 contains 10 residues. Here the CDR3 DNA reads TGTGCCGGACAGTTCAATGAGCAGTTCTTC. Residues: CAGQFNEQFF.

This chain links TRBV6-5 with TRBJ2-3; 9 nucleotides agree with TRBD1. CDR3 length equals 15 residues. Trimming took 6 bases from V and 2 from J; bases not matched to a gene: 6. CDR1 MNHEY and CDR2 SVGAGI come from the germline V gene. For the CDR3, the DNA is TGTGCCAGCAGGCTCTGGGACAGGGCCACAGATACGCAGTATTTT. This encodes CASRLWDRATDTQYF.

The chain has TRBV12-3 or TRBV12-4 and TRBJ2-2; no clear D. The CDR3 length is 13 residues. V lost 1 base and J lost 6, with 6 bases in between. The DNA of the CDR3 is TGTGCCAGCAGTTTAGGCTTCCCCGGGGAGCTGTTTTTT. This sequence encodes CASSLGFPGELFF.

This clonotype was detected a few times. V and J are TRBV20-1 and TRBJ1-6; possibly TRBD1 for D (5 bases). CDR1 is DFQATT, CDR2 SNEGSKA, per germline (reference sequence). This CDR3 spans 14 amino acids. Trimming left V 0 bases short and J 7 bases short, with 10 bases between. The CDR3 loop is CSARDGDLNSPLHF. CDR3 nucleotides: TGCAGTGCTAGAGATGGGGACTTAAATTCACCCCTCCACTTT.

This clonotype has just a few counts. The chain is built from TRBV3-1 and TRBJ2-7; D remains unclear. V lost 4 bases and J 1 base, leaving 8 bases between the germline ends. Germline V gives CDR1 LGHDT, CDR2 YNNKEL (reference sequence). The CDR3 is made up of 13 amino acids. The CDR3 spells CASSPGESYEQYF. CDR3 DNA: TGTGCCAGCAGCCCCGGTGAGTCCTACGAGCAGTACTTC.

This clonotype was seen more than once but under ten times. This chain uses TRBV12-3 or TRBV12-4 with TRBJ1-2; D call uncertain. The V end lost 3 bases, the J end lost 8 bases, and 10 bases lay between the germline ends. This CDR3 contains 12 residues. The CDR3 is CASSLRERGYTF. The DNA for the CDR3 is TGTGCCAGCAGTTTGAGGGAACGGGGCTACACCTTC.

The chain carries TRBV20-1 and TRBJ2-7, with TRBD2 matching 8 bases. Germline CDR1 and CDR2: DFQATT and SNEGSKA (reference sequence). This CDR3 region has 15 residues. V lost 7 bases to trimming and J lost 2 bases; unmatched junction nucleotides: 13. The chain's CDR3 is CSGGGGQRGPYEQYF. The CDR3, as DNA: TGCAGTGGGGGTGGGGGGCAGCGGGGGCCCTACGAGCAGTACTTC.

The CDR3 spells CASSLVSSGAYNEQFF. The CDR3 DNA reads as TGTGCCAGCAGCTTAGTTAGTAGCGGCGCGTACAATGAGCAGTTCTTC. The chain employs TRBV7-2 and TRBJ2-1; a possible D gene is TRBD2 (6 bases). The length of the CDR3 is 16 residues. Deletions cut 1 base from V and 4 bases from J, with 14 bases between. The V gene's germline CDR1 is SGHTA and CDR2 FQGNSA. Full variable domain (outside the CDR3, taken from reference TRBV7-2 and TRBJ2-1): GAGVSQSPSNKVTEKGKDVELRCDPISGHTALYWYRQSLGQGLEFLIYFQGNSAPDKSGLPSDRFSAERTGGSVSTLTIQRTQQEDSAVYLCASSLVSSGAYNEQFFGPGTRLTVL.

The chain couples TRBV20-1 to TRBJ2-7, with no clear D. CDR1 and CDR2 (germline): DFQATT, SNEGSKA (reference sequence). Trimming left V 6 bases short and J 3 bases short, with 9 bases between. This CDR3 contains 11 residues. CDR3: CSALNLYEQYF. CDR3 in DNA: TGCAGTGCCCTAAATCTCTACGAGCAGTACTTC.

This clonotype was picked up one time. Written as DNA, the CDR3 is TGTGCCAGCAGCCAAGATTGGGGAGAGGGCTATGGCTACACCTTC. Its translation is CASSQDWGEGYGYTF. The V gene is TRBV4-2, the J gene TRBJ1-2, with D uncertain. This CDR3 is 15 amino acids long. CDR1 is LGHNA and CDR2 is YNFKEQ in the germline V gene. Trimming removed 0 bases at V and 4 bases at J, with 12 bases between.

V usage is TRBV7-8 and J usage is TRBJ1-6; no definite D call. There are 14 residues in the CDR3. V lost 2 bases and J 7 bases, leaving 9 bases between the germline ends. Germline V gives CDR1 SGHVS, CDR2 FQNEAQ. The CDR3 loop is CASSLTHSNSPLHF. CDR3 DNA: TGTGCCAGCAGCTTAACGCACAGCAATTCACCCCTCCACTTT.

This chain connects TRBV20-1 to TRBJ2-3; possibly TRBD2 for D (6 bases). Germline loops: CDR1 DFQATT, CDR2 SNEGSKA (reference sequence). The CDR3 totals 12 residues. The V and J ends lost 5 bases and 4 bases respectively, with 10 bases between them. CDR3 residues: CSAPSSADTQYF. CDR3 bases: TGCAGTGCTCCGTCTAGCGCAGATACGCAGTATTTT.

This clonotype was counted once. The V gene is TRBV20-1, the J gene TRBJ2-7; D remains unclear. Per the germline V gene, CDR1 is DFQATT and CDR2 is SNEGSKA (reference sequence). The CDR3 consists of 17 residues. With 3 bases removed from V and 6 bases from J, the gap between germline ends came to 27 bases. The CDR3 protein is CSASVRVPDLSLGEQYF. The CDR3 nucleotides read TGCAGTGCTAGCGTTAGAGTGCCCGACCTAAGCCTCGGCGAGCAGTACTTC.

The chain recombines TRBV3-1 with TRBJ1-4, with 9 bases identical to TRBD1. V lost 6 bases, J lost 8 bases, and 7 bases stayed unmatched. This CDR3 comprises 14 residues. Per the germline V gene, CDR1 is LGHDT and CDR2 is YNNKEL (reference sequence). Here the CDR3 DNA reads TGTGCCAGCAGTACCGGGACAGGGAAGGAAAAACTGTTTTTT. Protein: CASSTGTGKEKLFF.

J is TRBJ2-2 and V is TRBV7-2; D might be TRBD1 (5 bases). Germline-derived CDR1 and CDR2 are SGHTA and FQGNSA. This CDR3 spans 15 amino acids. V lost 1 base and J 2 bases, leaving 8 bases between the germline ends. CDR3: CASSLVGPNTGELFF. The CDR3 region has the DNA TGTGCCAGCAGCTTAGTGGGGCCCAACACCGGGGAGCTGTTTTTT.

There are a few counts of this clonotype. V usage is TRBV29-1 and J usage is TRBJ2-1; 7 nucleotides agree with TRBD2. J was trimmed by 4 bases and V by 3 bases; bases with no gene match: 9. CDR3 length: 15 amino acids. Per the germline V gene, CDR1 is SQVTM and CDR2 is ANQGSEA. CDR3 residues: CSVDPPGGIYNEQFF. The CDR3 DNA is TGCAGCGTTGATCCCCCGGGGGGTATATACAATGAGCAGTTCTTC.

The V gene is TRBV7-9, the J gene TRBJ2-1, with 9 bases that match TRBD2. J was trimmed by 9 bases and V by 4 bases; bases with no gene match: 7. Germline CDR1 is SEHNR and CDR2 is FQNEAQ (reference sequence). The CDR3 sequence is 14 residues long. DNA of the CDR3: TGTGCCAGCAGCTGGGGCGGGGGGGCCCTTGAGCAGTTCTTC. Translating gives CASSWGGGALEQFF.

The CDR3 sequence: CASSLAATEAFF. As DNA, the CDR3 is TGTGCCAGCAGCTTGGCAGCAACTGAAGCTTTCTTT. This chain links TRBV5-8 with TRBJ1-1, with D uncertain. Germline lookup yields CDR1 SGHTS and CDR2 YDEGEE. V dropped 0 bases and J dropped 5 bases, with 5 bases sitting between them. There are 12 residues in the CDR3.

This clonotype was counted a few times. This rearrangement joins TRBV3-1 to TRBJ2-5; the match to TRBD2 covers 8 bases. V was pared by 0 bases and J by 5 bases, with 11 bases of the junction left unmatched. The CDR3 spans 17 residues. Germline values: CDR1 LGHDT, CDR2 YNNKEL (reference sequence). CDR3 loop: CASSQDPAGALRETQYF. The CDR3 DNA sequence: TGTGCCAGCAGCCAAGACCCAGCGGGGGCCCTTCGGGAGACCCAGTACTTC.

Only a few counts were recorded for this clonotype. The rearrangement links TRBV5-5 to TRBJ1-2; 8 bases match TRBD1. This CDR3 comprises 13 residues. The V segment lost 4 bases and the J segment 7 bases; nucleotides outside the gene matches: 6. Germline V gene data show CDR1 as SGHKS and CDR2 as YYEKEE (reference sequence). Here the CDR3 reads CASSPDRAGGYTF. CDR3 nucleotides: TGTGCCAGCAGCCCGGACAGGGCCGGTGGCTACACCTTC.

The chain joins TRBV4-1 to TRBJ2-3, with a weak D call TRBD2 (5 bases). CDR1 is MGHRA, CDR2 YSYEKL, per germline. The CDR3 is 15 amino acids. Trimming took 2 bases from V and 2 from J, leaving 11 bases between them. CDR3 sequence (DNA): TGCGCCAGCAGCCAACACACGGGATACACAGATACGCAGTATTTT. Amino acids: CASSQHTGYTDTQYF.